This T cell receptor (beta chain) was recovered during a study of CD8 T cells in Susac syndrome. The germline V gene encodes CDR1 SGHTA and CDR2 FQGTGA. The ends were cut back, 0 bases at V and 0 bases at J, with 11 bases in the middle. CDR3 length equals 17 residues. With random hexamers, reverse transcription was performed on about 0.45 to 1 ug of RNA. MiXCR was run by TCRdb on the immunoSEQ multiplex PCR reads, yielding one entry per CDR3 protein. The sample includes roughly 180,000 distinct CDR3 sequences, approximately 94% of them seen just once. This TCR was recovered from a human donor in good health. The material sequenced was CD4+ T cells from PBMCs. This chain joins TRBV7-3 and TRBJ2-2; the D is unclear. In DNA form, the CDR3 reads TGTGCCAGCAGCTTAACGCCACAAGAGGCGAACACCGGGGAGCTGTTTTTT. It is translated as CASSLTPQEANTGELFF.